A selection of T cell receptor beta chains follows, all from one sample in a study of control samples from healthy donors and cancer patients. TCRdb's copy holds only in-frame clones and misses some; the assay was immunoSEQ multiplex PCR. The data contain 100,000 to 150,000 clones, 85% to 95% of them singletons. The sequenced sample was PBMCs. The receptors derive from a man aged 50-59 years with head and neck cancer. Each CDR3 is given with its conserved first and last residue. Each record gives: D gene, clone size, J gene, V gene, CDR3 DNA, CDR3 protein. The D gene is left open where the match is weak. Clone sizes are given selectively: once, few, many, or a class where the clone is expanded.

TRBD1	.	TRBJ1-1	TRBV18	TGTGCCAGCTCAGGTCAGACAGGGGACACTGAAGCTTTCTTT	CASSGQTGDTEAFF
.	.	TRBJ2-2	TRBV9	TGTGCCAGCAGCGTAGACCCTCCGACCGGGGAGCTGTTTTTT	CASSVDPPTGELFF
TRBD1	.	TRBJ2-5	TRBV4-3	TGCGCCAGCAGCGGGGGTGGGGGACAGGGCCAAGAGACCCAGTACTTC	CASSGGGGQGQETQYF
.	.	TRBJ1-2	TRBV28	TGTGCCAGCAGTTTAAGGTACAGACCTCTCTATGGCTACACCTTC	CASSLRYRPLYGYTF
.	.	TRBJ1-1	TRBV7-2	TGTGCCAGCAGCCGTGGGGACACCCGTGAAGCTTTCTTT	CASSRGDTREAFF
.	.	TRBJ2-7	TRBV5-5	TGTGCCAGCACCCTCGGGCCAGCCTACTACGAGCAGTACTTC	CASTLGPAYYEQYF
.	once	TRBJ1-2	TRBV7-9	TGTGCCAGCAGCTTAGGAGCAGGTGGCTATGGCTACACCTTC	CASSLGAGGYGYTF
TRBD2	.	TRBJ2-7	TRBV6-6	TGTGCCAGCAGTGGCGGTCTCGGACTAGCGGGGGACGAGCAGTACTTC	CASSGGLGLAGDEQYF
TRBD1	.	TRBJ1-5	TRBV28	TGTGCCAGCAGTCGTGACAGGGAGTCTCAGCCCCAGCATTTT	CASSRDRESQPQHF
TRBD1	.	TRBJ1-1	TRBV5-1	TGCGCCAGCAGCTTGGCGGACAGGGGAGTGGCTTTCTTT	CASSLADRGVAFF
.	.	TRBJ1-6	TRBV3-1/TRBV3-2	TGTGCCAGCAGCCAGGGATCTGGTTCACCCCTCCACTTT	CASSQGSGSPLHF
TRBD2	.	TRBJ2-1	TRBV10-3	TGTGCCATCACCCCCAGCGGGGGGGCTAACAATGAGCAGTTCTTC	CAITPSGGANNEQFF
.	.	TRBJ1-1	TRBV3-1/TRBV3-2	TGTGCCAGCAGCCAAGATCACGGTGGCCTGAAGGTCCCTGAAGCTTTCTTT	CASSQDHGGLKVPEAFF
.	.	TRBJ1-4	TRBV30	TGTGCCTGGAATGGGGCACCTAATGAAAAACTGTTTTTT	CAWNGAPNEKLFF
TRBD1	.	TRBJ1-3	TRBV19	TGTGCCAGTAGTTTATCCGGGACAGGGGGCGGCCTGGACACCATATATTTT	CASSLSGTGGGLDTIYF
.	.	TRBJ1-4	TRBV5-1	TGCGCCAGCAGCTTTCGGGGAGCTGAAAAACTGTTTTTT	CASSFRGAEKLFF
.	.	TRBJ1-1	TRBV5-1	TGCGCCAGCAGCTTGGATGGACAGACGATGAACACTGAAGCTTTCTTT	CASSLDGQTMNTEAFF
TRBD1	.	TRBJ1-1	TRBV29-1	TGCAGCGCCGGACAGGGTAGAGCTGAAGCTTTCTTT	CSAGQGRAEAFF
TRBD2	.	TRBJ2-3	TRBV27	TGTGCCAGCAGTCCCGGACTAGCTGGGAGTGCAGATACGCAGTATTTT	CASSPGLAGSADTQYF
.	.	TRBJ1-5	TRBV30	TGTGCCTGGACGGGGCAGGGCAATCAGCCCCAGCATTTT	CAWTGQGNQPQHF
.	.	TRBJ1-1	TRBV6-5	TGTGTTACCAGGTCGGGGCCGAACACTGAAGCTTTCTTT	CVTRSGPNTEAFF
.	.	TRBJ2-5	TRBV9	TGTGCCAGCAGCGGCGGGGGCTCGAGAGAGACCCAGTACTTC	CASSGGGSRETQYF
TRBD2	.	TRBJ2-3	TRBV9	TGTGCCAGCAGCGTCCCCTGGGGGACTAGCGGGGTAGATACGCAGTATTTT	CASSVPWGTSGVDTQYF
.	.	TRBJ1-6	TRBV9	TGTGCCAGCAGCACGGGACTAGACAATTCACCCCTCCACTTT	CASSTGLDNSPLHF
.	.	TRBJ2-4	TRBV28	TGTGCCAGCAGACCCATCCGGGACACGATGTACTTC	CASRPIRDTMYF
TRBD1	.	TRBJ1-5	TRBV4-1	TGCGCCAGCAGCCAAGGGAGGGCCAGGGGGCATCAGCCCCAGCATTTT	CASSQGRARGHQPQHF
TRBD1	.	TRBJ1-4	TRBV5-4	TGTGCCAGCAGCTTCGGGACAGGGGGATCTGCAACTAATGAAAAACTGTTTTTT	CASSFGTGGSATNEKLFF
TRBD1	.	TRBJ2-3	TRBV5-1	TGCGCCAGCAGCCCGGAAAGGACAGGTCAGGGGCAGTATTTT	CASSPERTGQGQYF
.	.	TRBJ1-5	TRBV27	TGTGCCAGCAGTTTACTAGGACCCGGACAGCCGTATCATTTT	CASSLLGPGQPYHF
TRBD1	once	TRBJ1-5	TRBV6-5	TGTGCCAGCCTTTTGGGACAGGGCAATCAGCCCCAGCATTTT	CASLLGQGNQPQHF
.	.	TRBJ2-7	TRBV27	TGTGCCAGCAGTCGGCCAGGAGGTTCCGCCTACGAGCAGTACTTC	CASSRPGGSAYEQYF
.	.	TRBJ2-2	TRBV19	TGTGCCAGTAGTCGGGGGACAGAGGAGCTGTTTTTT	CASSRGTEELFF
.	.	TRBJ1-2	TRBV4-3	TGCGCCAGCAGCCCTGCCGGGCGCTACTATGGCTACACCTTC	CASSPAGRYYGYTF
TRBD2	.	TRBJ2-7	TRBV13	TGTGCCAGCAGGGGCGGGGGACGGAGCTACGAGCAGTACTTC	CASRGGGRSYEQYF
.	.	TRBJ2-5	TRBV20-1	TGCAGTGCGACCCAAGAGACCCAGTACTTC	CSATQETQYF
.	once	TRBJ2-2	TRBV7-3	TGTGCCAGCAGCGAAAGGAGCGGACTTAACACCGGGGAGCTGTTTTTT	CASSERSGLNTGELFF
.	.	TRBJ1-5	TRBV19	TGTGCCAGTAGTATTGGGAAACGGAGCAATCAGCCCCAGCATTTT	CASSIGKRSNQPQHF
TRBD1	.	TRBJ1-6	TRBV5-1	TGCGCCAGCAGCCGAGGACAGGGGGATAATTCACCCCTCCACTTT	CASSRGQGDNSPLHF
TRBD1	.	TRBJ2-1	TRBV28	TGTGCCAGCAGCCCCGGGACAGGAAGGGAGCAGTTCTTC	CASSPGTGREQFF
.	.	TRBJ1-2	TRBV7-8	TGTGCCAGCAGCCCCGGGACGGTGGGGGAGAAGGGTCATGGCTACACCTTC	CASSPGTVGEKGHGYTF
TRBD1	.	TRBJ1-2	TRBV7-9	TGTGCCAGCAGCTCCCACCGGGACAGGGGGCGGGGGGTCTATGGCTACACCTTC	CASSSHRDRGRGVYGYTF
.	once	TRBJ2-3	TRBV6-6	TGTGCCAGCAGTTACTCAGGTGGGGCAGATACGCAGTATTTT	CASSYSGGADTQYF
.	.	TRBJ1-4	TRBV7-2	TGTGCCAGCAGCTTAAGACCTACTATAAGACTAGAAAAACTGTTTTTT	CASSLRPTIRLEKLFF
.	.	TRBJ1-5	TRBV5-8	TGTGCCAGCATCAAACAGGGAGGGGGCAATCAGCCCCAGCATTTT	CASIKQGGGNQPQHF
.	.	TRBJ1-3	TRBV18	TGTGCCAGCTCACCCGCCAGTCTTATAGGGGGAAACACCATATATTTT	CASSPASLIGGNTIYF
.	.	TRBJ1-1	TRBV20-1	TGCAGGGTCAGGGGTGGGACTGAAGCTTTCTTT	CRVRGGTEAFF
.	.	TRBJ2-5	TRBV30	TGTGCCTGGAGTGTTATCGATTCAGAGACCCAGTACTTC	CAWSVIDSETQYF
TRBD1	.	TRBJ1-1	TRBV2	TGTGCCAGCAGAAGAACCGGACAGGGGAACACTGAAGCTTTCTTT	CASRRTGQGNTEAFF
.	.	TRBJ2-5	TRBV9	TGTGCCAGCAGCTCCGGGCTAGGCCGCCAAGAGACCCAGTACTTC	CASSSGLGRQETQYF
.	once	TRBJ1-3	TRBV6-6	TGTGCCAGCACGGGAGGAGGAAACACCATATATTTT	CASTGGGNTIYF
.	.	TRBJ1-1	TRBV19	TGTGCCAGTAGTATGGGGGGCGGGACTGAAGCTTTCTTT	CASSMGGGTEAFF
.	.	TRBJ2-4	TRBV5-1	TGCGCCAGCAGCTTGGCCGTCTGGGGGGACATTCAGTACTTC	CASSLAVWGDIQYF
.	.	TRBJ2-7	TRBV11-2	TGTGCCAGCAGGTCGACTGGGAACGAGCAGTACTTC	CASRSTGNEQYF
.	.	TRBJ1-2	TRBV7-2	TGTGCCAGCAGCTTAGGACTAGGTCAATCGGAGATAGGGGGTGGCTACACCTTC	CASSLGLGQSEIGGGYTF
.	.	TRBJ1-5	TRBV23-1	TGCGCCAGCAGTCAATTTAACCAGCCCCATAGCAATCAGCCCCAGCATTTT	CASSQFNQPHSNQPQHF
TRBD1	.	TRBJ2-7	TRBV5-4	TGTGCCAGCAGCCTGCAGGGGGCTCGACGGGAGCAGTACTTC	CASSLQGARREQYF
.	.	TRBJ2-3	TRBV5-6	TGTGCCAGCAGCTCCACCCTCACAGATACGCAGTATTTT	CASSSTLTDTQYF
TRBD1	.	TRBJ1-1	TRBV4-1	TGCGCCAGCAGCCCCGAAGGACAGGTCAGGGGGGTGGCTTTCTTT	CASSPEGQVRGVAFF
.	.	TRBJ1-3	TRBV18	TGTGCCAGCTCACCGGGTTGGTTGGCTGGAAACACCATATATTTT	CASSPGWLAGNTIYF
TRBD1	.	TRBJ1-1	TRBV3-1/TRBV3-2	TGTGCCAGCAGCCAGACAGGGGGCGCACCTGAAGCTTTCTTT	CASSQTGGAPEAFF